This T cell receptor (beta chain) was captured by sequencing in a study of CD8 T cells in Susac syndrome. Study findings and constraints: As acknowledged by the study, its TCR sequencing and HLA analysis included a relatively small number of individuals.

Blood CD8+ and CD4+ T cells underwent high-throughput TCR beta sequencing. Negative isolation yielded the CD8+ and CD4+ T cells, while FACS enriched the TEMRA cells. The RNA, about 0.5 to 1 ug, was put through reverse transcription using random hexamers. A multiplex approach, immunoSEQ multiplex PCR, amplified TCR beta CDR3 across 54 Vbeta and 13 Jbeta. TCRdb re-analysed the immunoSEQ multiplex PCR reads in MiXCR, keeping a single row per CDR3 protein. Of about 130,000 distinct CDR3 sequences listed, under 95% are singletons. With respect to this clonotype: Its antigen is not known.

V was cut by 3 bases and J by 0 bases, with 9 bases left in between. There are 15 residues in the CDR3. Germline V gene data show CDR1 as KGHSH and CDR2 as LQKENI. Sequenced input: CD8+ T cells from PBMCs. The chain employs TRBV18 and TRBJ2-1; D is uncertain. The source is a human donor with multiple sclerosis. CDR3 in amino acids: CASSPPGTSYNEQFF. The DNA for the CDR3 is TGTGCCAGCTCACCCCCGGGCACCTCCTACAATGAGCAGTTCTTC.